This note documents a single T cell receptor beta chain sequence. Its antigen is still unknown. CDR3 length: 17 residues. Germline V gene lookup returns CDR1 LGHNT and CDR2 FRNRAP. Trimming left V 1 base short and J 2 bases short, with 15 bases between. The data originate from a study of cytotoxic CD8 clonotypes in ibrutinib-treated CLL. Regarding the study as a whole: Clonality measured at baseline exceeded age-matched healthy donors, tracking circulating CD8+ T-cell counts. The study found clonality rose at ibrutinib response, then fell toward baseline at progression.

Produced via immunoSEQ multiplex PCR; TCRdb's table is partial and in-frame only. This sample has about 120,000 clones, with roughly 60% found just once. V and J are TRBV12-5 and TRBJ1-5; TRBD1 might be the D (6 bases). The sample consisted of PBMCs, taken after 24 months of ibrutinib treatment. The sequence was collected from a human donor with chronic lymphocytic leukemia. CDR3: CASGLAQGGSGNQPQHF. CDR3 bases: TGTGCTAGTGGTTTGGCCCAAGGGGGAAGCGGCAATCAGCCCCAGCATTTT.